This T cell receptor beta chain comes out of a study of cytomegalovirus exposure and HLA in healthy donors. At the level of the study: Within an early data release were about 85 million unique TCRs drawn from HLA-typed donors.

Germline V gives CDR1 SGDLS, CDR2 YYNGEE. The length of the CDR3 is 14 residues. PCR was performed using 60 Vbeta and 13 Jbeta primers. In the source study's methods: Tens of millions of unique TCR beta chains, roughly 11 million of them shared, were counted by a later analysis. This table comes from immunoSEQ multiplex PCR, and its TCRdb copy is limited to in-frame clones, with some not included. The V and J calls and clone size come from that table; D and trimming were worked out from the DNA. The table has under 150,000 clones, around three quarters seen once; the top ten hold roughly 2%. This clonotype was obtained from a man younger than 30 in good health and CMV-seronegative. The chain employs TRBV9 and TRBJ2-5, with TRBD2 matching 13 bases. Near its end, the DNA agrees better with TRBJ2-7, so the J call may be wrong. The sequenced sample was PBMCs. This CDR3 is CASSGLAGGDEQYF. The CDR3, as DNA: TGTGCCAGCAGCGGACTAGCGGGAGGAGACGAGCAGTACTTC.